This paragraph reports one TCR beta chain. This clonotype is labeled medium-sized (0.01 to 0.1%). Its antigen has not been determined. Per-base qualities were not stored, and no clone one base away is much larger. This entry is derived from a study of somatic reversion in DOCK8 deficiency (dated by TCRdb to the early 2020s). Some background on the complete study: In the study, T cell receptor beta repertoires were compared across three groups: DOCK8-deficient patients, DOCK8-revertant patients and healthy volunteers. The DOCK8-deficient patients included in the study had been previously reported. The ways in which somatic reversion of pathogenic DOCK8 variants alters lymphocyte differentiation and function in DOCK8 deficiency were investigated. Overall study results and their limits: The methods did not state, for each individual sample, whether the source material was whole blood or PBMCs.

CDR3 length: 20 amino acids, cysteine to phenylalanine. Only CDR3 DNA remains: 60 bases, in frame from the first base. At the junction V is shortened by 6 bases and J by 0 bases; bases outside the gene matches: 10. Per the germline V gene (reference sequence), LGHDT is the CDR1 and YNNKEL is the CDR2. Genomic DNA for TCR repertoire analysis was extracted from either whole blood samples or PBMCs. A few DOCK8-revertant patients were sampled, some at multiple time points. Receptors were amplified or captured by multiplex PCR. TRB libraries were made by one-step amplicon PCR using EuroClonality-NGS primers on approximately 97 ng genomic DNA. Sequencing of TRB amplicons was performed on Illumina MiSeq instruments using 2 x 250 bp version 2 chemistry. Regarding the original processing steps: IMGT/HighV-QUEST was used for primary TRB sequence analysis and V(D)J annotation. Repertoire diversity and composition were evaluated with VDJtools after removing nonfunctional clones and downsampling for comparisons between samples. Using fastp trimming at Q25 and MiXCR clonotype assembly, TCRdb reanalyzed the public sequencing data and kept in-frame beta chains. Each record represents a unique CDR3 protein, reported with the most common genes and DNA among its rows. These V and J calls are TCRdb output, not the study's own analysis. The sample table contains 500 or so distinct CDR3 sequences; only one count was recorded for roughly 22% of them. The top ten clonotypes cover approximately 60% of the sample.

The chain is encoded by TRBV3-1 joined to TRBJ2-2, with 16 central nucleotides matching TRBD2. The sequenced material came from peripheral blood. What this sample's cell subset or site label stands for: DOCK8-deficient patient with somatic reversion. The TCR was taken from a human donor with DOCK8 deficiency. The DNA sequence reads TGTGCCAGCAGGGCAAACCCGGGACTAGCGGGAGGGTCGAACACCGGGGAGCTGTTTTTT. It encodes CASRANPGLAGGSNTGELFF.